This TCR beta chain comes out of a study of T cell repertoires in cytomegalovirus infection. Turning to this clonotype: The antigen is not known.

The CDR3 is made up of 12 amino acids. V trimming: 4 bases; J trimming: 3 bases; junction bases outside the gene matches: 3. CDR1 and CDR2 from the germline V gene are SQVTM and ANQGSEA. TCRdb reprocessed the reads with MiXCR, giving one entry per CDR3 protein. Of tens of thousands of distinct CDR3 sequences listed, approximately 46% are singletons. This clonotype was obtained from a human donor in good health (CMV status not recorded). Some clones in this sample may be carry-over from other donors' samples. The starting material was CD8+ T cells from cultured PBMCs, obtained from culture after CMV antigen stimulation. The chain carries TRBV29-1 and TRBJ2-7; 7 nucleotides line up with TRBD1. The CDR3 sequence: CSVAGTVYEQYF. The CDR3 region has the DNA TGCAGCGTTGCCGGGACAGTCTACGAGCAGTACTTC.